This T cell receptor (beta chain) came from a study of beta chain features in type 1 diabetes (dated by TCRdb to 2017 to 2018). About the investigation overall: No differences in mean age, gender distribution, total cell number or subset yield were found between patients and healthy donors. Regulatory and stem cell-like memory subsets were isolated from only 8 patients and roughly eight healthy donors, whereas naive and central memory subsets came from all 30 or so donors. The study compared TCRB repertoires of sorted circulating CD4+ T cell subsets between recently diagnosed type 1 diabetes patients and matched healthy donors. A total of approximately 100 million sorted cells were examined across all samples, and the number of cells per subset was strongly correlated with RNA yield.

Overall study results and their limits: A moderate but significant shortening of TCRB CDR3 length was observed in type 1 diabetes patients in all four CD4+ subsets. PCR might favor shorter templates, but patient and control samples were amplified and corrected together, so any skew would affect both groups equally. Because cDNA rather than genomic DNA was sequenced, highly expressing activated cells could have been over-represented, although no difference in activation and CD3 levels was found between groups. At VDJ recombination sites, patients with type 1 diabetes made fewer insertions and deleted more nucleotides, a pattern implying thymic rearrangement abnormalities. Because the HLA sub-analyses included only small numbers of individuals, any influence of HLA type on TCRB rearrangement was left unresolved. The naive, central memory and regulatory TCRB repertoires appeared to resemble one another more closely among patients than among healthy donors.

Concerning this clone: Its antigen is still unknown. Base quality data are lacking; no much larger clone is found one base away.

From each donor, a single peripheral blood sample of 95 to 150 mL on average was drawn into heparinised tubes. Naive, central memory, regulatory and stem cell-like memory CD4+ T cells were sorted on a BD FACSAria II using a panel including CD45RO, CCR7, CD25, CD127, CD95 and CD27. Every sorted population had a purity above 95%. PBMCs were isolated right away by Lymphoprep density gradient centrifugation and were stained directly, without culture. Samples were stained and sorted in pairs, with one healthy donor and one patient per experiment, so that batch effects were minimized. All of the isolated RNA was reverse transcribed with the High Capacity cDNA Reverse Transcription Kit, so expressed TCRB transcripts were sequenced. Deep immunoSEQ sequencing was performed on naive, central memory and regulatory T cell samples, with an average of roughly 3.5 million total reads per sample. Sorted cells were lysed in RLT buffer, and RNA was extracted using DNase-treated RNeasy Micro or Mini kits according to cell number. To prevent cross-contamination, every cell subset was processed on its own, while patient and healthy donor samples were processed together. Using the immunoSEQ multiplex PCR, TCRB sequences were amplified from cDNA into 87-bp fragments spanning the CDR3 region. Sequencing of the amplicons was done on the Illumina HiSeq platform. The paper's data handling went like this. PCR bias was computationally corrected using synthetic template baselines, reads within Hamming distance 2 were collapsed, and singletons that could not be merged were discarded. Reads were aligned against IMGT so that V, D and J genes, CDR3 length and insertions or deletions at six rearrangement sites could be assigned. Within each subset, clonotype counts were normalized to the number of sorted cells before true diversity and Gini coefficients were calculated with the tcR R package. The overlap coefficient, calculated on TCRB nucleotide sequences, was used to quantify repertoire sharing. Out-of-frame TCRB sequences from naive cells were analyzed as a proxy for the pre-selection repertoire. TCRdb took this table from immuneACCESS and kept in-frame rearrangements with V and J called. Such tables lack part of the clones; where checked against another copy, unresolved V genes explain under half of the gap, and the rest is unexplained. V, J and clone size are those of that table, while D and trimming were read from the DNA. In this sample the table shows 200,000 to 250,000 clones, around 9.6% of which occur a single time. Just under 0.035% of the sample is in the top ten clones.

The CDR3 runs 14 amino acids, cysteine and phenylalanine included. Here the CDR3 DNA is all that survives: 42 bases in frame from base 1. For CDR1 and CDR2, the germline V gene lists SGHDN and FVKESK. Compared with germline, V lacks 2 bases and J lacks 6 bases; bases without a gene match: 3. The rearranged chain carries TRBV14 and TRBJ2-2, and 7 junction bases match TRBD2. Sequencing was done on a sample of naive CD4+ T cells from blood. The cell subset or site label of this sample denotes: true naive CD4+ T cells. The receptor was isolated from a woman aged 18-30 years in good health. CDR3 sequence: CASSQYRGAGELFF. The nucleotide sequence is TGTGCCAGCAGCCAATATCGGGGGGCCGGGGAGCTGTTTTTT.